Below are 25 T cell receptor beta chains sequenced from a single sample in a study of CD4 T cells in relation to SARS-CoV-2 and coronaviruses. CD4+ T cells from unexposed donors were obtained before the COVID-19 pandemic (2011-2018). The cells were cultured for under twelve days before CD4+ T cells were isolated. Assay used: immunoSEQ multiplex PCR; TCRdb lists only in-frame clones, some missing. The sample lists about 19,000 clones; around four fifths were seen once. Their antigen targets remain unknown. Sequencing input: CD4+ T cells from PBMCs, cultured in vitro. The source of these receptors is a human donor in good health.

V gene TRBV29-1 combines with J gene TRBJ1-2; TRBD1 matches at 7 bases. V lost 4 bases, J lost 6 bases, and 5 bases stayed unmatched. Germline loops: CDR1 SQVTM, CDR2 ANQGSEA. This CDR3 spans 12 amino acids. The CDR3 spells CSVGSGGDGYTF. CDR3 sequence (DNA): TGCAGCGTTGGATCAGGGGGTGATGGCTACACCTTC. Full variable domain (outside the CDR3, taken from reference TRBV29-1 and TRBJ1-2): SAVISQKPSRDICQRGTSLTIQCQVDSQVTMMFWYRQQPGQSLTLIATANQGSEATYESGFVIDKFPISRPNLTFSTLTVSNMSPEDSSIYLCSVGSGGDGYTFGSGTRLTVV.

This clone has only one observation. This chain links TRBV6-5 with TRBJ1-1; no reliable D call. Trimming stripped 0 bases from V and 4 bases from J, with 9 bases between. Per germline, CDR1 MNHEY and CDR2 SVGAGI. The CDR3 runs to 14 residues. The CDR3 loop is CASSYSKGGTEAFF. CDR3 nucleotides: TGTGCCAGCAGTTACTCGAAGGGAGGCACTGAAGCTTTCTTT.

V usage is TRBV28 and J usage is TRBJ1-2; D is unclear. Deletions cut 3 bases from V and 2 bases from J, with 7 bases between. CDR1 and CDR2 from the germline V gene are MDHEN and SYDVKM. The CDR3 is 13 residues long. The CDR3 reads CASSLGSNYGYTF. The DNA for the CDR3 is TGTGCCAGCAGTTTGGGCAGCAACTATGGCTACACCTTC.

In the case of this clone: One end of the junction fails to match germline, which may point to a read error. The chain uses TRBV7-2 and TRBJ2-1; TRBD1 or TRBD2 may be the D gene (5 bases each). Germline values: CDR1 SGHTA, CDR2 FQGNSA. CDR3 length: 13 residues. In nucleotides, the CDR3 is TGTGCCAGCAGCTCCTTCTGGGGGAGTGACGGAATCTTC. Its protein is CASSSFWGSDGIF.

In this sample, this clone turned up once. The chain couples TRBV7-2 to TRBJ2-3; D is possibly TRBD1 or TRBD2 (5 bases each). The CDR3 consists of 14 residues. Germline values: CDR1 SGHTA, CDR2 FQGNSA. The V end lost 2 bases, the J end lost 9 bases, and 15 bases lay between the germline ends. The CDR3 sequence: CASSLQTSGQTQYF. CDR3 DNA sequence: TGTGCCAGCAGCTTACAAACTTCGGGGCAGACGCAGTATTTT.

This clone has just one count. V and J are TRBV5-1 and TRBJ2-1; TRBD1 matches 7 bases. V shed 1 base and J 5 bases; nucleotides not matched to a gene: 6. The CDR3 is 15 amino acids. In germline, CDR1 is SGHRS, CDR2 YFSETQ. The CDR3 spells CASSLTTGSHNEQFF. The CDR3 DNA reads TGCGCCAGCAGCTTGACGACAGGGTCCCACAATGAGCAGTTCTTC.

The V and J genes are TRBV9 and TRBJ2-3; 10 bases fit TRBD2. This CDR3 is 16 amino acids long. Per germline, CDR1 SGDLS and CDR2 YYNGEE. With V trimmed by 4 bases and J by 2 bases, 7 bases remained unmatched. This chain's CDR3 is CASSNPLAGYTDTQYF. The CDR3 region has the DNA TGTGCCAGCAGCAACCCACTAGCGGGGTACACAGATACGCAGTATTTT.

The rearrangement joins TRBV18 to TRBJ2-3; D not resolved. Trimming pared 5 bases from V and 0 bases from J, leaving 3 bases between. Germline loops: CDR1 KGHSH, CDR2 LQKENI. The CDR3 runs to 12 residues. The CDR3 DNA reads TGTGCCAGCTCATCAAGCACAGATACGCAGTATTTT. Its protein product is CASSSSTDTQYF.

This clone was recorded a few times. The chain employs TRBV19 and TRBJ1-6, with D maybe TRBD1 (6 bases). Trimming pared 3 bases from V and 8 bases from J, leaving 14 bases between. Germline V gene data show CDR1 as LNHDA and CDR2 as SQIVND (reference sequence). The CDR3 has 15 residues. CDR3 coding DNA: TGTGCCAGTAGTATTGGGACAATCGGAGATTCACCCCTCCACTTT. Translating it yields CASSIGTIGDSPLHF.

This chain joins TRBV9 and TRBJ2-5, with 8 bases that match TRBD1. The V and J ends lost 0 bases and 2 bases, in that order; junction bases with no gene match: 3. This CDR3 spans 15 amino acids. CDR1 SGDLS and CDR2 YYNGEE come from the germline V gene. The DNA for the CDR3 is TGTGCCAGCAGCGTAGCAGGACAGGGACAAGAGACCCAGTACTTC. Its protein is CASSVAGQGQETQYF.

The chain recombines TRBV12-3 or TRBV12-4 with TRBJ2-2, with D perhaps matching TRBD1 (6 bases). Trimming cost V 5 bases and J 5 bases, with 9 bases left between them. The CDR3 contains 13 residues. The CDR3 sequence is CASSLTGTGELFF. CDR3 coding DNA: TGTGCCAGCAGTCTTACAGGGACCGGGGAGCTGTTTTTT.

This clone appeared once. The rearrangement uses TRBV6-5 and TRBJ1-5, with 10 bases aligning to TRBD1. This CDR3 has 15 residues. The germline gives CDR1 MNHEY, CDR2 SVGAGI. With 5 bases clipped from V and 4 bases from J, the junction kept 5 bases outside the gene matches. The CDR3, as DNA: TGTGCCAGCAGTACACGACAGGGGGCGAATCAGCCCCAGCATTTT. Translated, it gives CASSTRQGANQPQHF.

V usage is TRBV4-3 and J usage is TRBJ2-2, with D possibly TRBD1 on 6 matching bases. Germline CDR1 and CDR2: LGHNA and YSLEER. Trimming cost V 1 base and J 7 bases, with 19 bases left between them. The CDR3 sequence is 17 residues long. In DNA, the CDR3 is TGCGCCAGCAGCCAAGCCCATCACAGGGAGTGGGGCGGGGAGCTGTTTTTT. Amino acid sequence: CASSQAHHREWGGELFF.

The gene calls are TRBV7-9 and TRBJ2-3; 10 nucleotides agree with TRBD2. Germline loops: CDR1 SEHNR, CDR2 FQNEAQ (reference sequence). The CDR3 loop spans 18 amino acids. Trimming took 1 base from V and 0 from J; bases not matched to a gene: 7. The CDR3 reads CASSLGLAGASSTDTQYF. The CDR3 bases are TGTGCCAGCAGCTTAGGGCTAGCGGGGGCCTCTAGCACAGATACGCAGTATTTT.

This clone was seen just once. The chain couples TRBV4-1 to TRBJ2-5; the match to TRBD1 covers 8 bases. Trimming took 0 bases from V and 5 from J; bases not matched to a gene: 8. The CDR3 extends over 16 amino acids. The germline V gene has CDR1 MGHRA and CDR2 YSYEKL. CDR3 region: CASSQDSRGRGETQYF. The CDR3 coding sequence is TGCGCCAGCAGCCAAGACTCCAGGGGGCGCGGTGAGACCCAGTACTTC.

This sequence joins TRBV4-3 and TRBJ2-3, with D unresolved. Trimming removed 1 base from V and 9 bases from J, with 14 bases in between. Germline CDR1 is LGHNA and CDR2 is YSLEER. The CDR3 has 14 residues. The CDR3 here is CASSQVERAWTQYF. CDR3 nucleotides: TGCGCCAGCAGCCAAGTGGAACGGGCCTGGACGCAGTATTTT.

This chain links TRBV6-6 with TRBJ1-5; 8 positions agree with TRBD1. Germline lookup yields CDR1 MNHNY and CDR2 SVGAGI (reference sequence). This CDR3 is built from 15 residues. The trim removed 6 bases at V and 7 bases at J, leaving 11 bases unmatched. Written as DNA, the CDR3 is TGTGCCAGCAGCAACCGACAGGGGCCCGGCCAGCCCCAGCATTTT. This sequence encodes CASSNRQGPGQPQHF.

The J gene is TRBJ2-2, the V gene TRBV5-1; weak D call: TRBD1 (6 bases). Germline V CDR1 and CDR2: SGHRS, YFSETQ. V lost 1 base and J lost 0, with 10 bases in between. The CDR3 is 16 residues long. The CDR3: CASSLRQAANTGELFF. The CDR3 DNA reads TGCGCCAGCAGCTTGAGACAGGCAGCGAACACCGGGGAGCTGTTTTTT.

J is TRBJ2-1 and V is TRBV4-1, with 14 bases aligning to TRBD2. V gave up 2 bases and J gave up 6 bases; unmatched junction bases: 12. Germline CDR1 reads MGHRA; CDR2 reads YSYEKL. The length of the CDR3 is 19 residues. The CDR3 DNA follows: TGCGCCAGCAGCCAATCGGGGGGGACTAGCGGGAGACGAGGCAATGAGCAGTTCTTC. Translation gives CASSQSGGTSGRRGNEQFF.

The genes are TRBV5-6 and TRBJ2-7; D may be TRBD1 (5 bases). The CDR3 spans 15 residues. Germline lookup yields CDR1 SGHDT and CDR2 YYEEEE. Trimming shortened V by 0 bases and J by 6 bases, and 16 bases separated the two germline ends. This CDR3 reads CASSLDAGRMGEQYF. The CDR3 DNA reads TGTGCCAGCAGCTTGGATGCAGGGCGGATGGGCGAGCAGTACTTC.

The CDR3 nucleotides read TGTGCCAGCAGTTATGTCGGGACAATATTTTACGAGCAGTACTTC. It yields the protein CASSYVGTIFYEQYF. The chain employs TRBV6-2 or TRBV6-3 and TRBJ2-7, with D perhaps TRBD1 (6 bases). V was shortened by 3 bases and J by 4 bases, with 16 bases between the two germline ends. Germline CDR1 MNHEY, CDR2 SVGEGT. The CDR3 has 15 residues.

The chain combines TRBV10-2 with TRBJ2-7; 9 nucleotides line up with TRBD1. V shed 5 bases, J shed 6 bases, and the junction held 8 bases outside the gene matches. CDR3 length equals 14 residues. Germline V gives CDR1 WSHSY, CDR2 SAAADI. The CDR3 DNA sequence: TGCGCCAGCAGTCGGGACAGGGTGGTAGGCGAGCAGTACTTC. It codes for CASSRDRVVGEQYF.

The CDR3 region has the DNA TGTGCCAGCAGCCAAGTGTGGCGGCCAAGCTCCTACGAGCAGTACTTC. Encoded protein: CASSQVWRPSSYEQYF. This chain links TRBV3-1 (or the pseudogene TRBV3-2) with TRBJ2-7; D is undetermined. CDR1 is LGHDT, CDR2 YNNKEL, per germline (reference sequence). V lost 1 base, J lost 0 bases, and 13 bases lay in between. CDR3 length: 16 residues.

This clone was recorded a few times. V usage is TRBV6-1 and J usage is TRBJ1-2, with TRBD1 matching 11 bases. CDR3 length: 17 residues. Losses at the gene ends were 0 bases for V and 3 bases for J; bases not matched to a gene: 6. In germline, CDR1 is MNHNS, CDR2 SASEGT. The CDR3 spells CASSEAGTGGLDYGYTF. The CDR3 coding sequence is TGTGCCAGCAGTGAAGCCGGGACAGGGGGTTTGGACTATGGCTACACCTTC.

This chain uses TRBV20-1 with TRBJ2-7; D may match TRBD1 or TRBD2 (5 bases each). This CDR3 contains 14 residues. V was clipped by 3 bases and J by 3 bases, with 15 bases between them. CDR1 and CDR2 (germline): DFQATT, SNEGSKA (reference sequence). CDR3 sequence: CSASIGTEIYEQYF. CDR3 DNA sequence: TGCAGTGCTAGTATCGGGACGGAGATCTACGAGCAGTACTTC.